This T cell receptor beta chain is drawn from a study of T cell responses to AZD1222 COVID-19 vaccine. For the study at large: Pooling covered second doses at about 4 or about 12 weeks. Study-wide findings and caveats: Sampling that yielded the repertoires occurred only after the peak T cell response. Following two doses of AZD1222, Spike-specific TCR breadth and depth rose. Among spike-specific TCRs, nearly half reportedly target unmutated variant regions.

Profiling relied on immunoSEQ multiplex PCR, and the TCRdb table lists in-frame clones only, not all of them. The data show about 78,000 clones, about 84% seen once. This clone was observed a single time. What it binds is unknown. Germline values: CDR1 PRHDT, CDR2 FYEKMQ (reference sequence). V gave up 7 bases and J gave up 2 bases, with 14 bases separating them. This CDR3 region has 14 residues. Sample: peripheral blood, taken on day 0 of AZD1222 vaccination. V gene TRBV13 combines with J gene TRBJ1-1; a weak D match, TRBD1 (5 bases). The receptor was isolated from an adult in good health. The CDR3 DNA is TGTGCCAGCACCCCAGGGCCCAGTAACACTGAAGCTTTCTTT. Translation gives CASTPGPSNTEAFF.